This TCR beta chain emerged from a study of T cells after yellow fever vaccination. Whole-study findings and limits: A large majority of primary-vaccination clones showed up again after the booster (around 96% CD4, 75% to 90% CD8). Highly abundant clonotypes carried over from the bulk population could end up in FACS-sorted repertoires as contaminants.

This clonotype was recorded a few times. Its antigen remains unidentified. Germline V CDR1 and CDR2: MDHEN, SYDVKM. The CDR3 covers 16 residues. Trimming stripped 7 bases from V and 5 bases from J, with 22 bases between. Each CDR3 protein gets one entry after TCRdb re-called the 5' RACE reads with MiXCR. The sample has roughly 330,000 distinct CDR3 sequences; 6.8% are singletons. The V and J genes are TRBV28 and TRBJ2-3; tentatively, D is TRBD2 (7 bases). This sequence was found in a man between 18 and 35 years old who received the YFV17D yellow fever vaccine. The source material was PBMCs, sampled about 49 days after the first yellow fever vaccination. The chain's CDR3 is CASTPGRAGALDTQYF. CDR3 nucleotide sequence: TGTGCCAGCACCCCGGGTAGGGCGGGGGCCTTAGATACGCAGTATTTT.